These T cell receptor beta chains were read from a single sample in a study of shared clonotypes between healthy human individuals. Profiling relied on immunoSEQ multiplex PCR, and the TCRdb table lists in-frame clones only, not all of them. The sample shows about 2 million clones, 85% to 95% of them seen only once. The sequenced sample consisted of naive CD4+ T cells sorted from blood. The receptors originated from a man between 18 and 29 years old in good health. The CDR3 runs from the conserved cysteine through the conserved F or W. A D gene is named only where the DNA matches it firmly.

TRBV30	NA	TRBJ2-2	CAWNTPASTGELFF	TGTGCCTGGAACACGCCGGCCTCCACCGGGGAGCTGTTTTTT
TRBV30	TRBD1	TRBJ1-2	CAWSVQGQGANYGYTF	TGTGCCTGGAGTGTACAGGGACAGGGGGCAAACTATGGCTACACCTTC
TRBV4-3	TRBD2	TRBJ2-3	CASSQDRGLAGRRTDTQYF	TGCGCCAGCAGCCAAGATAGGGGACTAGCGGGACGGAGAACAGATACGCAGTATTTT
TRBV28	NA	TRBJ2-3	CASSLRIGTDTQYF	TGTGCCAGCAGTTTAAGGATAGGCACAGATACGCAGTATTTT
TRBV2	NA	TRBJ1-2	CASSRTYGYTF	TGTGCCAGCAGTCGCACCTATGGCTACACCTTC
TRBV7-2	TRBD2	TRBJ2-4	CASSSGGNIQYF	TGTGCCAGCAGCTCCGGGGGGAACATTCAGTACTTC
TRBV9	TRBD2	TRBJ2-7	CASSSTGTSGTYEQYF	TGTGCCAGCAGCTCCACGGGGACTAGCGGGACCTACGAGCAGTACTTC
TRBV5-4	NA	TRBJ2-6	CASSSEWDSGANVLTF	TGTGCCAGCAGCTCCGAGTGGGACTCTGGGGCCAACGTCCTGACTTTC
TRBV4-2	NA	TRBJ2-2	CASSPSGIGELFF	TGTGCCAGCAGCCCCTCGGGAATCGGGGAGCTGTTTTTT
TRBV27	TRBD2	TRBJ2-7	CASSPSGTSYEQYF	TGTGCCAGCAGTCCGAGCGGGACTTCCTACGAGCAGTACTTC
TRBV7-2	NA	TRBJ2-7	CASSLAGNSGRRSSYEQYF	TGTGCCAGCAGCTTAGCAGGTAATAGCGGACGTAGAAGCTCCTACGAGCAGTACTTC
TRBV30	NA	TRBJ2-7	CAWSVWSLFGEQYF	TGTGCCTGGAGTGTATGGTCCCTTTTTGGCGAGCAGTACTTC
TRBV6-6	NA	TRBJ2-5	CASSYSSYRVQETQYF	TGTGCCAGCAGTTACTCAAGCTACAGGGTCCAAGAGACCCAGTACTTC
TRBV4-1	NA	TRBJ1-6	CASSQDTVPNSPLHF	TGCGCCAGCAGCCAAGATACAGTCCCTAATTCACCCCTCCACTTT
TRBV5-4	NA	TRBJ1-6	CASSLEGTKSPLHF	TGTGCCAGCAGCTTGGAAGGGACCAAGTCACCCCTCCACTTT
TRBV28	NA	TRBJ2-6	CASTSQGRRANVLTF	TGTGCCAGCACTTCCCAAGGGCGCCGGGCCAACGTCCTGACTTTC
TRBV6-5	TRBD1	TRBJ2-7	CASSKTGAASYEQYF	TGTGCCAGCAGTAAGACAGGGGCCGCTTCCTACGAGCAGTACTTC
TRBV2	NA	TRBJ1-5	CASSGKGLQPQHF	TGTGCCAGCAGTGGCAAAGGGCTTCAGCCCCAGCATTTT
TRBV28	NA	TRBJ1-5	CASGRDRGNQPQHF	TGTGCCAGCGGCAGGGATCGGGGCAATCAGCCCCAGCATTTT
TRBV6-6	NA	TRBJ2-3	CASSQTGASKTDTQYF	TGTGCCAGCAGCCAGACGGGGGCTAGTAAGACAGATACGCAGTATTTT
TRBV11-2	NA	TRBJ1-3	CASSTIQGPSGNTIYF	TGTGCCAGCAGCACAATACAGGGACCCTCTGGAAACACCATATATTTT
TRBV5-1	NA	TRBJ1-4	CASSTIQGATNEKLFF	TGCGCCAGCAGTACCATCCAGGGCGCAACTAATGAAAAACTGTTTTTT
TRBV5-6	NA	TRBJ1-6	CASSLVTEDNSPLHF	TGTGCCAGCAGCTTGGTAACGGAAGATAATTCACCCCTCCACTTT
TRBV9	TRBD1	TRBJ1-1	CASSVGQGQNTEAFF	TGTGCCAGCAGCGTAGGACAGGGCCAGAACACTGAAGCTTTCTTT
TRBV2	TRBD1	TRBJ1-5	CASSKTGDSNQPQHF	TGTGCCAGCAGTAAGACAGGGGACAGCAATCAGCCCCAGCATTTT
TRBV10-3	NA	TRBJ1-2	CAIKGTATNYGYTF	TGTGCCATCAAGGGGACGGCTACTAACTATGGCTACACCTTC